A single sample gave rise to the 24 T cell receptor beta chains below, sequenced in a study of somatic mutations in cytotoxic T cells in rheumatoid arthritis. Some clones are missing from TCRdb's copy, which holds only in-frame ones; the method was immunoSEQ multiplex PCR. The repertoire includes some 30,000 clones, roughly four fifths of them detected once, and just under 8.5% sits in the top ten. Sequencing was performed on CD8+ T cells sorted from blood. Every receptor here comes from an adult with rheumatoid arthritis.

The V and J genes are TRBV7-9 and TRBJ1-4; D is ambiguous. The CDR3 length is 14 residues. Germline assignment: CDR1 SEHNR and CDR2 FQNEAQ (reference sequence). Trimming removed 5 bases from V and 8 bases from J, with 15 bases in between. The CDR3 coding sequence is TGTGCCAGCAGCGACACGGAGGCGCTCGAAAAACTGTTTTTT. This sequence encodes CASSDTEALEKLFF.

The chain carries TRBV9 and TRBJ2-1, with 9 bases aligning to TRBD2. Germline CDR1 SGDLS, CDR2 YYNGEE. J lost 6 bases, V lost 3 bases, and 4 bases had no gene match. The CDR3 loop spans 14 amino acids. CDR3 sequence (DNA): TGTGCCAGCAGCGGGCGGGAGGGCCCCAATGAGCAGTTCTTC. Its translation is CASSGREGPNEQFF.

The gene calls are TRBV5-6 and TRBJ2-1; 11 bases agree with TRBD2. In germline, CDR1 is SGHDT, CDR2 YYEEEE. CDR3 length: 17 amino acids. The V segment lost 0 bases and the J segment 4 bases; nucleotides outside the gene matches: 6. This chain's CDR3 is CASSLALAGGVYNEQFF. The CDR3, as DNA: TGTGCCAGCAGCTTGGCCTTAGCGGGAGGGGTTTACAATGAGCAGTTCTTC.

The chain joins TRBV25-1 to TRBJ2-1; TRBD1 or TRBD2 may be the D gene (5 bases each). The CDR3 totals 16 residues. V was clipped by 6 bases and J by 5 bases, with 20 bases between them. The V gene's germline CDR1 is MGHDK and CDR2 SYGVNS. The CDR3 region is CASSSPPGTRDNEQFF. For the CDR3, the DNA is TGTGCCAGCAGCTCCCCTCCCGGGACCAGAGACAATGAGCAGTTCTTC. The full variable domain, in which reference TRBV25-1 and TRBJ2-1 provide the parts outside the CDR3, is EADIYQTPRYLVIGTGKKITLECSQTMGHDKMYWYQQDPGMELHLIHYSYGVNSTEKGDLSSESTVSRIRTEHFPLTLESARPSHTSQYLCASSSPPGTRDNEQFFGPGTRLTVL.

The gene calls are TRBV28 and TRBJ2-3; 8 bases map to TRBD2. The V gene's germline CDR1 is MDHEN and CDR2 SYDVKM. The CDR3 is made up of 14 amino acids. Losses at the gene ends were 6 bases for V and 0 bases for J; bases not matched to a gene: 2. DNA of the CDR3: TGTGCCAGCAGCCGGACTAGCAGCACAGATACGCAGTATTTT. Protein product: CASSRTSSTDTQYF.

This rearrangement joins TRBV2 to TRBJ1-4; D gene ambiguous. The CDR3 is 16 residues long. Trimming left V 6 bases short and J 0 bases short, with 14 bases between. CDR1 is SNHLY, CDR2 FYNNEI, per germline. CDR3 in DNA: TGTGCCAGCAGGAGCCAAAAGGGTTCAACTAATGAAAAACTGTTTTTT. Translated: CASRSQKGSTNEKLFF.

The J gene is TRBJ2-3, the V gene TRBV18; the D gene could be TRBD1 or TRBD2 (5 bases each). Germline V CDR1 and CDR2: KGHSH, LQKENI. CDR3 length: 16 residues. V dropped 3 bases and J dropped 1 base, with 14 bases sitting between them. The CDR3 region is CASSPTGGTGTDTQYF. The CDR3 DNA sequence: TGTGCCAGCTCACCCACCGGTGGGACCGGCACAGATACGCAGTATTTT.

The chain links TRBV15 to TRBJ2-2; TRBD2 matches 7 bases. This CDR3 is 15 amino acids long. Germline CDR1 is LNHNV and CDR2 is YYDKDF (reference sequence). The V and J ends lost 4 bases and 7 bases, in that order; junction bases with no gene match: 9. As DNA, the CDR3 is TGTGCCACCAGCACGGGACTCACTAGCGTCGGGGAGCTGTTTTTT. Translating gives CATSTGLTSVGELFF.

The rearrangement uses TRBV15 and TRBJ2-1; D gene uncertain. Trimming removed 0 bases from V and 9 bases from J, with 6 bases in between. The length of the CDR3 is 12 residues. Germline CDR1 reads LNHNV; CDR2 reads YYDKDF (reference sequence). CDR3 in DNA: TGTGCCACCAGCAGAGATTCCACTGAGCAGTTCTTC. Translating it yields CATSRDSTEQFF.

The chain combines TRBV19 with TRBJ2-7, with 10 bases matching TRBD1. The junction had 6 bases not matched to a gene; V was cut back by 7 bases and J by 6 bases. This CDR3 has 13 residues. The germline V gene encodes CDR1 LNHDA and CDR2 SQIVND (reference sequence). The CDR3 here is CASTRTGGGEQYF. For the CDR3, the DNA is TGTGCCAGTACCCGGACAGGGGGAGGCGAGCAGTACTTC.

The chain uses TRBV4-1 and TRBJ1-1, with a possible D match to TRBD1 (6 bases). The CDR3 consists of 15 residues. The V end was cut by 6 bases, the J end by 0 bases, with 14 bases between. Germline CDR1 is MGHRA and CDR2 is YSYEKL. The CDR3 is CASSVGGLMNTEAFF. DNA for the CDR3: TGCGCCAGCAGTGTTGGGGGCCTTATGAACACTGAAGCTTTCTTT.

The chain uses TRBV4-1 and TRBJ2-2; no firm D call. V gave up 3 bases and J gave up 3 bases, with 8 bases separating them. Germline V gives CDR1 MGHRA, CDR2 YSYEKL. CDR3 length: 14 residues. The CDR3 region has the DNA TGCGCCAGCAGCCAGGGGTTCGACACCGGGGAGCTGTTTTTT. The encoded protein is CASSQGFDTGELFF.

The V call is TRBV4-1, the J call TRBJ1-2; possible D gene TRBD1, 5 bases. The CDR3 runs 14 residues. V was trimmed by 1 base and J by 7 bases, leaving 13 bases between them. Germline-derived CDR1 and CDR2 are MGHRA and YSYEKL. The CDR3 DNA follows: TGCGCCAGCAGCCAAGGATCAGGGATGGCTGGCTACACCTTC. Protein product: CASSQGSGMAGYTF.

The rearrangement joins TRBV11-2 to TRBJ1-5, with D unresolved. The germline V gene has CDR1 SGHAT and CDR2 FQNNGV. This CDR3 is 15 amino acids long. V was shortened by 4 bases and J by 3 bases, with 13 bases between the two germline ends. CDR3 nucleotides: TGTGCCAGCAGCTCCTCCTTGTCCTCCAATCAGCCCCAGCATTTT. Amino acid sequence: CASSSSLSSNQPQHF.

The rearrangement links TRBV5-1 to TRBJ2-7; 7 bases map to TRBD2. V lost 0 bases to trimming and J lost 3 bases; unmatched junction nucleotides: 6. Germline loops: CDR1 SGHRS, CDR2 YFSETQ. The CDR3 spans 15 residues. CDR3 nucleotide sequence: TGCGCCAGCAGCTTGGCCAAATGGGGGGGCTACGAGCAGTACTTC. Its protein is CASSLAKWGGYEQYF.

The genes are TRBV30 and TRBJ2-3; perhaps D is TRBD1 or TRBD2 (5 bases each). Looked up from germline, CDR1 is GTSNPN and CDR2 is SVGIG (reference sequence). V lost 2 bases and J lost 1, with 16 bases in between. This CDR3 comprises 16 residues. The CDR3, as DNA: TGTGCCTGGAGTATCGCCGGGACCTGGGGCACAGATACGCAGTATTTT. It yields the protein CAWSIAGTWGTDTQYF.

This clone came up once. This rearrangement joins TRBV30 to TRBJ2-3; D unresolved. The CDR3 length is 14 residues. Looked up from germline, CDR1 is GTSNPN and CDR2 is SVGIG (reference sequence). With 0 bases removed from V and 2 bases from J, the gap between germline ends came to 9 bases. CDR3 sequence: CAWSVGPITDTQYF. In DNA form, the CDR3 reads TGTGCCTGGAGTGTAGGTCCTATCACAGATACGCAGTATTTT.

This rearrangement joins TRBV6-6 to TRBJ2-2; unclear D gene. There are 13 residues in the CDR3. The germline V and J ends were trimmed by 4 bases and 1 base, with 4 bases remaining between them. Germline V lookup: CDR1 MNHNY, CDR2 SVGAGI (reference sequence). The CDR3 reads CASSSQNTGELFF. The CDR3 DNA reads TGTGCCAGCAGTTCGCAGAACACCGGGGAGCTGTTTTTT.

This clone has only one observation. The CDR3 coding sequence is TGTGCCTGGAGCGCGGGACAGGGGTCTCAGCCCCAGCATTTT. This gives the protein CAWSAGQGSQPQHF. This sequence joins TRBV30 and TRBJ1-5; 10 nucleotides agree with TRBD1. CDR1 GTSNPN and CDR2 SVGIG come from the germline V gene (reference sequence). This CDR3 comprises 14 residues. V was clipped by 3 bases and J by 6 bases; unmatched bases: 5.

This clone has more than one count but fewer than ten. The V and J genes are TRBV7-9 and TRBJ1-1, with TRBD1 identical over 8 bases. Germline loops: CDR1 SEHNR, CDR2 FQNEAQ (reference sequence). The CDR3 contains 16 residues. With 1 base clipped from V and 4 bases from J, the junction kept 8 bases outside the gene matches. CDR3 residues: CASSLGQGASGTEAFF. The CDR3 coding sequence is TGTGCCAGCAGCTTAGGGCAGGGGGCGAGTGGCACTGAAGCTTTCTTT.

The chain carries TRBV9 and TRBJ2-3; 9 positions match TRBD2. The CDR3 extends over 15 amino acids. The junction had 11 bases not matched to a gene; V was cut back by 10 bases and J by 2 bases. The germline V gene encodes CDR1 SGDLS and CDR2 YYNGEE. In nucleotides, the CDR3 is TGTGCCTCCCAACCCGGACTAGCGATCACAGATACGCAGTATTTT. Its translation is CASQPGLAITDTQYF. Supplemented by reference TRBV9 and TRBJ2-3, the full variable domain reads DSGVTQTPKHLITATGQRVTLRCSPRSGDLSVYWYQQSLDQGLQFLIQYYNGEERAKGNILERFSAQQFPDLHSELNLSSLELGDSALYFCASQPGLAITDTQYFGPGTRLTVL.

The rearrangement links TRBV10-1 to TRBJ1-1, with unresolved D. Germline V gene lookup returns CDR1 WNHNN and CDR2 SYGVQD (reference sequence). Trimming left V 0 bases short and J 11 bases short, with 7 bases between. The CDR3 totals 11 residues. CDR3 sequence: CASSESSSAFF. CDR3 in DNA: TGCGCCAGCAGTGAGTCTAGTTCGGCTTTCTTT.

V is TRBV9 and J is TRBJ2-2, with D perhaps TRBD2 (6 bases). This CDR3 comprises 21 residues. Germline V gives CDR1 SGDLS, CDR2 YYNGEE. V lost 0 bases and J lost 0, with 24 bases in between. The CDR3 region is CASSVALYKEGTPPNTGELFF. The CDR3 DNA is TGTGCCAGCAGCGTAGCGCTCTATAAGGAGGGAACTCCACCGAACACCGGGGAGCTGTTTTTT. Variable domain in full (rest from reference TRBV9 and TRBJ2-2): DSGVTQTPKHLITATGQRVTLRCSPRSGDLSVYWYQQSLDQGLQFLIQYYNGEERAKGNILERFSAQQFPDLHSELNLSSLELGDSALYFCASSVALYKEGTPPNTGELFFGEGSRLTVL.

V is TRBV5-4 and J is TRBJ2-6; the D is unclear. V shed 7 bases and J shed 0 bases, with 11 bases lying between them. The germline V gene has CDR1 SGHNT and CDR2 YYREEE (reference sequence). This CDR3 contains 15 residues. The CDR3 DNA is TGTGCCAGCCCGGGTACGGACTCTGGGGCCAACGTCCTGACTTTC. Translation: CASPGTDSGANVLTF.